The 32 T cell receptor beta chains reported below all come from one sample, sequenced in a study of shared clonotypes between healthy human individuals. Data came from immunoSEQ multiplex PCR; TCRdb stores just in-frame clones and leaves some out. This sample has about 580,000 clones, with roughly 98% found just once. Positively selected for CCR7, the CD45RO-negative cells used as naive CD8 cells excluded terminally differentiated effector memory CD45RA+ cells. The sequenced sample consisted of naive CD8+ T cells sorted from blood. The receptors derive from a man aged 30 to 39 in good health.

The V gene is TRBV2, the J gene TRBJ2-5, with D unclear. The V gene lost 7 bases and the J gene lost 6 bases, with 6 bases spanning the gap. Germline V gene lookup returns CDR1 SNHLY and CDR2 FYNNEI. The CDR3 loop spans 10 amino acids. The CDR3 spells CASMGKTQYF. CDR3 in DNA: TGTGCCAGCATGGGGAAGACCCAGTACTTC.

The genes are TRBV6-1 and TRBJ1-5, with a weak D call TRBD1 (5 bases). Germline-derived CDR1 and CDR2 are MNHNS and SASEGT. V shed 3 bases and J shed 6 bases, with 12 bases lying between them. The CDR3 consists of 14 residues. CDR3 protein: CASSDRDGGQPQHF. CDR3 sequence (DNA): TGTGCCAGCAGTGACAGGGATGGGGGTCAGCCCCAGCATTTT.

In its sample, this clone was seen once. V usage is TRBV5-1 and J usage is TRBJ2-5; no reliable D call. Germline V gene data show CDR1 as SGHRS and CDR2 as YFSETQ. The CDR3 contains 14 residues. Trimming took off 2 bases at V and 1 base at J, with 9 bases between the two ends. Here the CDR3 reads CASSLYGSQETQYF. The CDR3 coding sequence is TGCGCCAGCAGCTTATACGGGTCCCAAGAGACCCAGTACTTC. The entire variable domain, with the rest obtained from reference TRBV5-1 and TRBJ2-5, is as follows: KAGVTQTPRYLIKTRGQQVTLSCSPISGHRSVSWYQQTPGQGLQFLFEYFSETQRNKGNFPGRFSGRQFSNSRSEMNVSTLELGDSALYLCASSLYGSQETQYFGPGTRLLVL.

The V and J genes are TRBV7-9 and TRBJ2-1; 13 nucleotides match TRBD2. J was trimmed by 7 bases and V by 1 base; bases with no gene match: 7. Per germline, CDR1 SEHNR and CDR2 FQNEAQ (reference sequence). This CDR3 has 17 residues. CDR3 nucleotides: TGTGCCAGCAGCTTAGTAGGACTAGCGGGAGAAGGAAATGAGCAGTTCTTC. Translating gives CASSLVGLAGEGNEQFF.

This chain connects TRBV5-5 to TRBJ1-4, with D hard to call. V gave up 0 bases and J gave up 7 bases, with 7 bases separating them. CDR1 and CDR2 from the germline V gene are SGHKS and YYEKEE (reference sequence). The CDR3 has 13 residues. The CDR3 loop reads CASSLVTVEKLFF. As DNA, the CDR3 is TGTGCCAGCAGCTTGGTTACTGTTGAAAAACTGTTTTTT.

The chain employs TRBV7-2 and TRBJ2-5; D gene ambiguous. The CDR3 runs 12 residues. Germline V gene sequence: CDR1 SGHTA, CDR2 FQGNSA. The V end lost 5 bases, the J end lost 2 bases, and 6 bases lay between the germline ends. CDR3 amino acids: CASSPLQETQYF. The DNA for the CDR3 is TGTGCCAGCAGCCCACTTCAAGAGACCCAGTACTTC. The complete variable domain, with remaining parts taken from reference TRBV7-2 and TRBJ2-5, reads GAGVSQSPSNKVTEKGKDVELRCDPISGHTALYWYRQSLGQGLEFLIYFQGNSAPDKSGLPSDRFSAERTGGSVSTLTIQRTQQEDSAVYLCASSPLQETQYFGPGTRLLVL.

The V and J genes are TRBV29-1 and TRBJ2-2; 8 bases match TRBD1. The germline gives CDR1 SQVTM, CDR2 ANQGSEA. The V segment lost 2 bases and the J segment 7 bases; nucleotides outside the gene matches: 3. The CDR3 sequence is 13 residues long. CDR3 DNA sequence: TGCAGCGTTGAACTCGGACAGGGCGGGGAGCTGTTTTTT. Translating it yields CSVELGQGGELFF.

V and J are TRBV11-2 and TRBJ2-1; D is unresolved. The CDR3 has 13 residues. The V gene's germline CDR1 is SGHAT and CDR2 FQNNGV. V lost 5 bases and J lost 5, with 10 bases in between. The CDR3 here is CASSLLRNNEQFF. The CDR3 DNA sequence: TGTGCCAGCAGCCTCCTGAGGAACAATGAGCAGTTCTTC.

This chain uses TRBV7-6 with TRBJ1-4; no clear D gene. Germline V gives CDR1 SGHVS, CDR2 FNYEAQ. CDR3 length: 15 amino acids. Trimming cost V 5 bases and J 3 bases, with 13 bases left between them. CDR3 loop: CASSHEWGANEKLFF. The DNA of the CDR3 is TGTGCCAGCAGCCACGAGTGGGGAGCTAATGAAAAACTGTTTTTT.

V usage is TRBV2 and J usage is TRBJ1-4; D remains ambiguous. Germline CDR1 SNHLY, CDR2 FYNNEI. V gave up 0 bases and J gave up 7 bases, with 9 bases separating them. The CDR3 totals 14 residues. CDR3 protein: CASSEAVRSEKLFF. DNA of the CDR3: TGTGCCAGCAGTGAAGCAGTACGTAGTGAAAAACTGTTTTTT.

V gene TRBV7-9 combines with J gene TRBJ2-1, with 11 bases aligning to TRBD2. The germline gives CDR1 SEHNR, CDR2 FQNEAQ (reference sequence). CDR3 length: 17 amino acids. The V segment lost 5 bases and the J segment 1 base; nucleotides outside the gene matches: 7. The CDR3 bases are TGTGCCAGCAGCAAGGGACTAGCGGTTATGTCCTACAATGAGCAGTTCTTC. Translation: CASSKGLAVMSYNEQFF.

The rearrangement uses TRBV7-9 and TRBJ2-1; 7 bases map to TRBD2. This CDR3 has 18 residues. Losses at the gene ends were 4 bases for V and 2 bases for J; bases not matched to a gene: 14. Germline CDR1 and CDR2: SEHNR and FQNEAQ (reference sequence). The CDR3 DNA sequence: TGTGCCAGCAGCTCTACTACCCCCGGGCGGGAGCCCTACAATGAGCAGTTCTTC. This sequence encodes CASSSTTPGREPYNEQFF.

The chain has TRBV7-2 and TRBJ2-3; TRBD2 matches at 8 bases. The CDR3 spans 18 residues. V shed 5 bases and J 4 bases; nucleotides not matched to a gene: 17. Germline CDR1 is SGHTA and CDR2 is FQGNSA. The CDR3 region has the DNA TGTGCCAGCAGCACCAGACTCGGGCCCAGCGGGAGTTCAGATACGCAGTATTTT. It encodes CASSTRLGPSGSSDTQYF.

This chain uses TRBV29-1 with TRBJ1-2; TRBD1 matches at 7 bases. The CDR3 has 15 amino acids. V lost 3 bases, J lost 3 bases, and 10 bases stayed unmatched. Germline CDR1 SQVTM, CDR2 ANQGSEA. For the CDR3, the DNA is TGCAGCGTTGATATCGCCGTTGACAGGGACTATGGCTACACCTTC. It codes for CSVDIAVDRDYGYTF.

This clone was found once. The V gene is TRBV20-1, the J gene TRBJ2-1; D gene uncertain. Trimming stripped 0 bases from V and 9 bases from J, with 6 bases between. Germline V gives CDR1 DFQATT, CDR2 SNEGSKA (reference sequence). The CDR3 totals 11 residues. The CDR3 sequence: CSARDSLEQFF. The CDR3 bases are TGCAGTGCTAGAGATTCCCTTGAGCAGTTCTTC.

V and J are TRBV5-1 and TRBJ2-7; 8 bases align to TRBD2. V was clipped by 2 bases and J by 4 bases; unmatched bases: 5. Germline V lookup: CDR1 SGHRS, CDR2 YFSETQ. The CDR3 has 14 residues. CDR3 nucleotide sequence: TGCGCCAGCAGCTTCCTAGCGGGCGAATACGAGCAGTACTTC. It translates to CASSFLAGEYEQYF. The whole variable domain, filled in from reference TRBV5-1 and TRBJ2-7, reads KAGVTQTPRYLIKTRGQQVTLSCSPISGHRSVSWYQQTPGQGLQFLFEYFSETQRNKGNFPGRFSGRQFSNSRSEMNVSTLELGDSALYLCASSFLAGEYEQYFGPGTRLTVT.

This sequence joins TRBV9 and TRBJ2-7; 7 bases line up with TRBD1. J was trimmed by 7 bases and V by 4 bases; bases with no gene match: 11. The CDR3 is made up of 14 amino acids. The V gene's germline CDR1 is SGDLS and CDR2 YYNGEE. CDR3 DNA: TGTGCCAGCAGCAGGACAGGCTCCATGGGGGAGCAGTACTTC. Translating it yields CASSRTGSMGEQYF.

This chain joins TRBV19 and TRBJ2-1; D gene uncertain. V lost 3 bases to trimming and J lost 4 bases, with 4 bases between them. This CDR3 region has 12 residues. CDR1 is LNHDA and CDR2 is SQIVND in the germline V gene (reference sequence). CDR3 in DNA: TGTGCCAGTAGTATCGGATACAATGAGCAGTTCTTC. Translation: CASSIGYNEQFF. Complete variable domain (other parts from reference TRBV19 and TRBJ2-1): DGGITQSPKYLFRKEGQNVTLSCEQNLNHDAMYWYRQDPGQGLRLIYYSQIVNDFQKGDIAEGYSVSREKKESFPLTVTSAQKNPTAFYLCASSIGYNEQFFGPGTRLTVL.

The J gene is TRBJ2-7, the V gene TRBV4-1; D gene ambiguous. This CDR3 is built from 13 residues. With 4 bases removed from V and 0 bases from J, the gap between germline ends came to 7 bases. Germline V lookup: CDR1 MGHRA, CDR2 YSYEKL. CDR3 sequence (DNA): TGCGCCAGCAGCCCCCCTAACTCCTACGAGCAGTACTTC. Protein sequence: CASSPPNSYEQYF.

This chain joins TRBV4-3 and TRBJ1-1, with D uncertain. V shed 0 bases and J shed 5 bases, with 13 bases lying between them. This CDR3 is 15 amino acids long. Germline lookup yields CDR1 LGHNA and CDR2 YSLEER. CDR3 region: CASSQEEGGWTEAFF. The CDR3, as DNA: TGCGCCAGCAGCCAAGAAGAGGGTGGGTGGACTGAAGCTTTCTTT.

In its sample, this clone was seen a few times. The gene calls are TRBV4-3 and TRBJ2-7; D is unresolved. From germline, CDR1 is LGHNA and CDR2 YSLEER. V was cut by 0 bases and J by 3 bases, with 12 bases left in between. This CDR3 comprises 15 residues. The CDR3: CASSQDRSRVYEQYF. Here the CDR3 DNA reads TGCGCCAGCAGCCAAGATCGGAGCAGAGTCTACGAGCAGTACTTC.

This chain uses TRBV29-1 with TRBJ2-3, with 7 bases lining up with TRBD2. The CDR3 has 16 residues. V lost 0 bases and J lost 0; bases outside the gene matches: 6. Germline V gene sequence: CDR1 SQVTM, CDR2 ANQGSEA. The CDR3 region has the DNA TGCAGCGTTGAAGATTGGACTAGGGCTAGCACAGATACGCAGTATTTT. This gives the protein CSVEDWTRASTDTQYF.

The V call is TRBV27, the J call TRBJ2-1; TRBD1 aligns across 9 bases. CDR3 length: 15 residues. The junction had 8 bases not matched to a gene; V was cut back by 6 bases and J by 5 bases. The germline gives CDR1 MNHEY, CDR2 SMNVEV (reference sequence). This chain's CDR3 is CASRISDRGNNEQFF. In DNA, the CDR3 is TGTGCCAGCAGAATTTCGGACAGGGGAAACAATGAGCAGTTCTTC.

This rearrangement joins TRBV7-6 to TRBJ2-7; 7 bases agree with TRBD1. The ends lost 1 base at V and 2 bases at J; junction bases unmatched: 5. CDR3 length: 15 amino acids. Germline V gene data show CDR1 as SGHVS and CDR2 as FNYEAQ. The CDR3 here is CASSLGEGAPYEQYF. CDR3 DNA: TGTGCCAGCAGCTTAGGCGAGGGGGCCCCCTACGAGCAGTACTTC.

The chain is built from TRBV4-3 and TRBJ2-7; tentative D call: TRBD2 (6 bases). Trimming took off 3 bases at V and 4 bases at J, with 13 bases between the two ends. CDR1 and CDR2 (germline): LGHNA, YSLEER. The CDR3 length is 14 residues. CDR3 DNA: TGCGCCAGCAGCCAGGATACGGGAGTTTACGAGCAGTACTTC. Translation: CASSQDTGVYEQYF.

The genes are TRBV25-1 and TRBJ2-7; D is ambiguous. Trimming shortened V by 6 bases and J by 4 bases, and 10 bases separated the two germline ends. This CDR3 comprises 12 residues. Germline loops: CDR1 MGHDK, CDR2 SYGVNS. The chain's CDR3 is CASRPRAYEQYF. The CDR3 nucleotides read TGTGCCAGCAGGCCTCGGGCGTACGAGCAGTACTTC.

The chain uses TRBV9 and TRBJ2-1; D possibly corresponds to TRBD2 (6 bases). Between the trimmed V and J ends, which lost 4 bases and 6 bases, there was a span of 8 bases. CDR3 size: 12 residues. The germline CDR1 and CDR2 sequences are SGDLS and YYNGEE. CDR3: CASSNGGNEQFF. The CDR3 bases are TGTGCCAGCAGCAACGGGGGCAATGAGCAGTTCTTC.

Here the CDR3 reads CASREPGLDANEQFF. The CDR3 nucleotides are TGTGCCAGCAGGGAACCGGGACTAGATGCCAATGAGCAGTTCTTC. The chain couples TRBV27 to TRBJ2-1; 8 bases line up with TRBD2. The CDR3 has 15 amino acids. The J segment lost 6 bases and the V segment lost 6 bases, leaving 10 bases of the junction unmatched. Per germline, CDR1 MNHEY and CDR2 SMNVEV (reference sequence).

The rearrangement links TRBV11-2 to TRBJ2-3; perhaps TRBD2 as D (5 bases). Between the trimmed V and J ends, which lost 0 bases and 12 bases, there was a span of 7 bases. CDR3 length equals 11 residues. Germline V gives CDR1 SGHAT, CDR2 FQNNGV. CDR3 sequence: CASSLEAAQYF. CDR3 nucleotides: TGTGCCAGCAGCTTAGAAGCGGCTCAGTATTTT.

This clone showed up just once. This chain links TRBV6-6 with TRBJ1-5; D remains unclear. Germline-derived CDR1 and CDR2 are MNHNY and SVGAGI (reference sequence). CDR3 size: 14 residues. V lost 5 bases and J 4 bases, leaving 12 bases between the germline ends. The CDR3 is CASSVYGPNQPQHF. The CDR3 nucleotides are TGTGCCAGCAGTGTCTACGGCCCAAATCAGCCCCAGCATTTT.

The chain joins TRBV28 to TRBJ2-3, with TRBD2 matching 8 bases. The germline CDR1 and CDR2 sequences are MDHEN and SYDVKM. The CDR3 contains 13 residues. V was pared by 5 bases and J by 3 bases, with 1 base of the junction left unmatched. The CDR3 nucleotides read TGTGCCAGCAGTCCTAGCGGGACAGATACGCAGTATTTT. Translation gives CASSPSGTDTQYF.

The J gene is TRBJ2-2, the V gene TRBV7-9; 7 bases agree with TRBD2. Per the germline V gene, CDR1 is SEHNR and CDR2 is FQNEAQ (reference sequence). The CDR3 has 17 amino acids. V lost 5 bases to trimming and J lost 6 bases; unmatched junction nucleotides: 15. CDR3 nucleotide sequence: TGTGCCAGCAGCGACCCTGCGGGGGACTCAGGTCCCGGGGAGCTGTTTTTT. Translation gives CASSDPAGDSGPGELFF.